This record looks at one TCR beta chain sequence and its context. The antigen is not known. The record originates from a study of T cells in narcolepsy. Looking at the study overall: Healthy controls were enrolled alongside patients with narcolepsy type 1 or type 2.

The CDR3 covers 13 residues. The junction had 1 base not matched to a gene; V was cut back by 5 bases and J by 0 bases. From germline, CDR1 is SNHLY and CDR2 FYNNEI. General study findings and limits: Autoreactive clonotypes reportedly recurred in blood of same and different patients, not controls. No autoreactive T cell clone sequences appeared in some memory CD4+ repertoires. Same-patient CSF and blood CD4+ T cell clonotypes included HCRT-specific and TRIB2-specific autoreactive ones.

Sequencing was performed with immunoSEQ multiplex PCR; in TCRdb, only in-frame clones are kept and a portion is missing. The sample includes about 40,000 clones, roughly 88% of them seen just once. This sequence was found in a human donor with narcolepsy. Sequenced input: CD45RA- memory CD4+ T cells from PBMCs. This chain joins TRBV2 and TRBJ2-7; 7 nucleotides agree with TRBD1. The CDR3 loop is CASSRDSSYEQYF. CDR3 bases: TGTGCCAGCAGTCGGGACAGCTCCTACGAGCAGTACTTC. Supplemented by reference TRBV2 and TRBJ2-7, the full variable domain reads EPEVTQTPSHQVTQMGQEVILRCVPISNHLYFYWYRQILGQKVEFLVSFYNNEISEKSEIFDDQFSVERPDGSNFTLKIRSTKLEDSAMYFCASSRDSSYEQYFGPGTRLTVT.